The 22 T cell receptor beta chains below all came from one sample that was sequenced in a study of tumor-infiltrating lymphocytes in primary liver carcinoma. Starting material of approximately 500 ng total RNA yielded TCR beta cDNA via a constant-region primer. Generation of the TCR beta libraries relied on three nested multiplex PCR rounds using slightly modified ARM-PCR. A C-beta reverse primer was combined with TRBV1-TRBV30 forward primers in the first two PCR rounds, and each round had approximately 10 cycles. Via MiXCR, TCRdb re-called the multiplex PCR reads, giving one row per CDR3 protein. Altogether 90,000 to 110,000 distinct CDR3 sequences are present, around 83% being singletons, with the ten largest covering about 20%. Without any cell sorting, about 19-30 mg of bulk tissue yielded co-extracted RNA and DNA. The source material was liver tumor tissue from sampling region 3. The subset is: tumor region T3, left-lateral pole. Receptors were obtained from a man aged 40-49 years with primary liver carcinoma and hepatitis B virus infection.

Remarks on this clonotype: One end of the junction does not line up with germline, which may come from a read error. The V gene is TRBV11-2, the J gene TRBJ2-3; D is unclear. The CDR3 covers 17 residues. CDR1 is SGHAT and CDR2 is FQNNGV in the germline V gene. The CDR3 region is CASSLPFGRINSDTQYF. In DNA, the CDR3 is TGTGCGAGCAGCCTGCCCTTTGGACGTATCAATTCAGATACGCAGTATTTT.

The V and J genes are TRBV29-1 and TRBJ2-3, with D hard to call. V lost 6 bases and J lost 11, with 15 bases in between. Germline CDR1 is SQVTM and CDR2 is ANQGSEA. The CDR3 runs 11 residues. In DNA form, the CDR3 reads TGCAGCGTGCAATACGCAGGTATGCAGTATTTT. Protein sequence: CSVQYAGMQYF.

As to this clonotype: A read error may account for a junction end that differs from germline. V gene TRBV29-1 combines with J gene TRBJ1-1, with 7 bases that match TRBD1. The germline V gene encodes CDR1 SQVTM and CDR2 ANQGSEA. The CDR3 is made up of 13 amino acids. The CDR3 here is CSVGDSSNTEAFF. CDR3 bases: TGCAGCGTTGGGGACAGCAGCAACACTGAGGCTTTCTTT.

This clonotype was counted a single time. The germline gene is not matched at one end of the junction; a read error may be the cause. The chain recombines TRBV4-2 with TRBJ2-1; 9 bases fit TRBD2. Looked up from germline, CDR1 is LGHNA and CDR2 is YNFKEQ. The CDR3 has 16 amino acids. In DNA form, the CDR3 reads TGTGCCAGCTGCCAGGAGGAGGCGGGAGGGTACAATGAGCAGTTCTTC. As protein: CASCQEEAGGYNEQFF.

The chain is built from TRBV29-1 and TRBJ2-2, with TRBD2 matching 7 bases. The CDR3 is 15 residues long. The germline gives CDR1 SQVTM, CDR2 ANQGSEA. V trimming: 4 bases; J trimming: 15 bases; junction bases outside the gene matches: 20. The CDR3 here is CSVGRPGGGTGDLFF. The CDR3 DNA follows: TGCAGCGTTGGTCGTCCGGGAGGTGGCACCGGGGATTTGTTTTTT.

The CDR3 sequence: CATSSSYEQYF. As DNA, the CDR3 is TGTGCCACTAGCAGCTCCTACGAGCAGTACTTC. The chain couples TRBV28 to TRBJ2-7, with D tentatively TRBD2 (5 bases). The CDR3 is made up of 11 amino acids. CDR1 is MDHEN and CDR2 is SYDVKM in the germline V gene. V was clipped by 10 bases and J by 0 bases, with 7 bases between them.

The rearrangement joins TRBV11-2 to TRBJ2-7; no reliable D call. CDR1 SGHAT and CDR2 FQNNGV come from the germline V gene. CDR3 length equals 13 residues. Trimming took off 9 bases at V and 8 bases at J, with 20 bases between the two ends. The CDR3 bases are TGTGCCAGGAACTTAAGTGAGCGAGTCCAGCAGTACTTC. Residues: CARNLSERVQQYF.

The V gene is TRBV10-1, the J gene TRBJ2-7, with D possibly TRBD1 on 6 matching bases. The germline gives CDR1 WNHNN, CDR2 SYGVQD (reference sequence). The CDR3 totals 16 residues. V was trimmed by 0 bases and J by 9 bases, leaving 21 bases between them. The CDR3 coding sequence is TGCGCCAGCAGTGAGTCGACGGGACACGGGATTGACGGGCAGTACGTC. As protein: CASSESTGHGIDGQYV.

In its sample, this clonotype was seen a few times. Since a much larger clone is just one base distant, this may be a read error. This chain uses TRBV28 with TRBJ1-1; D is perhaps TRBD1 (5 bases). V was clipped by 10 bases and J by 3 bases, with 15 bases between them. Germline CDR1 and CDR2: MDHEN and SYDVKM. CDR3 length equals 13 residues. DNA of the CDR3: TGTGCCATCAGCTTACCAGGGTACACTGAAGCTTTCTTT. Protein: CAISLPGYTEAFF.

This clonotype is medium-sized in the sample. This chain uses TRBV7-8 with TRBJ2-3; tentatively, D is TRBD2 (6 bases). Germline loops: CDR1 SGHVS, CDR2 FQNEAQ. V lost 5 bases to trimming and J lost 2 bases, with 11 bases between them. The CDR3 spans 14 residues. CDR3 DNA sequence: TGTGCCAGCAGCATTAGCGGATACACAGATACGCAGTATTTT. It codes for CASSISGYTDTQYF.

Note on this clonotype: The conserved final phenylalanine or tryptophan is absent from the CDR3, which likely points to a read error. The DNA is left out, because the CDR3 cannot be placed on it with certainty; the CDR3 is given as TCRdb lists it. The rearrangement joins TRBV29-1 to TRBJ2-7; the table calls TRBD2, which could not be checked here. The CDR3 has 14 amino acids, counting both end residues. CDR1 and CDR2 (germline): SQVTM, ANQGSEA. CDR3 in amino acids: CRVERGAPTYEQYL.

Points on this clonotype: The junction departs from germline at one end; a sequencing error may be responsible. The chain joins TRBV5-5 to TRBJ2-2, with D unresolved. Germline CDR1 and CDR2: SGHKS and YYEKEE (reference sequence). The CDR3 loop spans 14 amino acids. CDR3 DNA: TGTACCAGCAGCGTGCAAGCTGGCGGCGGGGAGCTGTTTTTT. It yields the protein CTSSVQAGGGELFF.

The J gene is TRBJ2-2, the V gene TRBV4-3; D possibly corresponds to TRBD1 (5 bases). The germline V gene has CDR1 LGHNA and CDR2 YSLEER. The germline V and J ends were trimmed by 2 bases and 0 bases, with 16 bases remaining between them. The CDR3 spans 18 residues. The CDR3 nucleotides read TGCGCCAGCAGCCAAACCACCGACGGACATACGAACACCGGGGAGCTGTTTTTT. As protein: CASSQTTDGHTNTGELFF.

The V call is TRBV7-8, the J call TRBJ2-1; TRBD2 might be the D (5 bases). Germline V gene sequence: CDR1 SGHVS, CDR2 FQNEAQ. The CDR3 is made up of 15 amino acids. The V gene lost 6 bases and the J gene lost 1 base, with 13 bases spanning the gap. CDR3 in amino acids: CASSVRRGSYNEQFF. The CDR3 DNA sequence: TGTGCCAGCAGTGTAAGACGGGGTTCCTACAATGAGCAGTTCTTC.

On this clonotype itself: At one boundary the junction diverges from the germline segment, which might be a read error. The chain recombines TRBV11-2 with TRBJ2-2; 7 bases fit TRBD2. Germline CDR1 SGHAT, CDR2 FQNNGV. This CDR3 contains 15 residues. CDR3 protein: CASSHVRGRSGELFF. CDR3 in DNA: TGTGCCAGCAGCCATGTCCGGGGAAGGAGCGGGGAGTTGTTTTTT. The whole variable domain, remainder taken from reference TRBV11-2 and TRBJ2-2, is EAGVAQSPRYKIIEKRQSVAFWCNPISGHATLYWYQQILGQGPKLLIQFQNNGVVDDSQLPKDRFSAERLKGVDSTLKIQPAKLEDSAVYLCASSHVRGRSGELFFGEGSRLTVL.

The sample holds many counts of this clonotype. The CDR3 region is CASSLGQEAGANVLTF. In nucleotides, the CDR3 is TGCGCCAGCAGCTTGGGACAGGAAGCTGGGGCCAACGTCCTGACTTTC. The chain recombines TRBV5-1 with TRBJ2-6, with D maybe TRBD1 (6 bases). CDR1 is SGHRS and CDR2 is YFSETQ in the germline V gene. CDR3 size: 16 residues. Trimming left V 0 bases short and J 2 bases short, with 9 bases between.

As regards this clonotype: The junction shows a germline mismatch at one end, possibly a read error. The V gene is TRBV11-2, the J gene TRBJ2-7, with D possibly matching TRBD2 (6 bases). Looked up from germline, CDR1 is SGHAT and CDR2 is FQNNGV. The CDR3 consists of 15 residues. In DNA, the CDR3 is TGTGCCAGCAGCTCGTTAGCGGTAGCGAGCCTCGAGCAGTGCTTC. This translates into CASSSLAVASLEQCF.

As regards this clonotype: One base away lies a much larger clone, so this may be a sequencing read error. The J gene is TRBJ1-2, the V gene TRBV28, with unresolved D. The CDR3 length is 11 residues. Looked up from germline, CDR1 is MDHEN and CDR2 is SYDVKM. As DNA, the CDR3 is TGTGCCAGCACCGCGAGTCGTGGCTGCACCTTC. Its translation: CASTASRGCTF.

The CDR3 sequence is CARQRTDFSNQPQYF. The CDR3 coding sequence is TGTGCCAGACAAAGGACGGACTTTAGCAATCAGCCCCAGTATTTT. The genes are TRBV6-6 and TRBJ1-5, with D maybe TRBD2 (5 bases). The J call could be wrong; TRBJ2-3 is a better fit for the DNA end. From germline, CDR1 is MNHNY and CDR2 SVGAGI (reference sequence). The CDR3 length is 15 residues.

Concerning this clonotype: It is likely a read error, because the conserved phenylalanine at the end of the CDR3 is missing. The rearrangement uses TRBV4-1 and TRBJ2-1; 9 nucleotides align to TRBD2. Trimming took 1 base from V and 7 from J; bases not matched to a gene: 5. Germline-derived CDR1 and CDR2 are MGHRA and YSYEKL. This CDR3 has 15 amino acids. As DNA, the CDR3 is TGCGCCAGCAGCCAAGCACTAGCGGGCTATAATGAGCAGTTCATC. This codes for CASSQALAGYNEQFI.

This clonotype was picked up one time. Given a much more abundant clone one base away, this may be a read error. The chain has TRBV5-1 and TRBJ2-7; either TRBD1 or TRBD2 may fit D (5 bases each). The V gene lost 0 bases and the J gene lost 5 bases, with 12 bases spanning the gap. Germline V gene lookup returns CDR1 SGHRS and CDR2 YFSETQ. This CDR3 has 14 amino acids. CDR3 amino acids: CASSLEPGHDEQYF. The CDR3 region has the DNA TGCGCCAGCAGCTTGGAGCCGGGGCACGACGAGCAGTACTTC. Combining the CDR3 with reference TRBV5-1 and TRBJ2-7 gives the whole variable domain KAGVTQTPRYLIKTRGQQVTLSCSPISGHRSVSWYQQTPGQGLQFLFEYFSETQRNKGNFPGRFSGRQFSNSRSEMNVSTLELGDSALYLCASSLEPGHDEQYFGPGTRLTVT.

In the case of this clonotype: Mismatch with germline at one junction end may stem from a read error. The chain is built from TRBV12-3 or TRBV12-4 and TRBJ2-5; 8 nucleotides line up with TRBD1. The CDR3 covers 13 residues. CDR3 sequence: CDSSLVQGETQYF. Written as DNA, the CDR3 is TGTGACAGCAGTTTGGTACAGGGGGAGACCCAATACTTC.